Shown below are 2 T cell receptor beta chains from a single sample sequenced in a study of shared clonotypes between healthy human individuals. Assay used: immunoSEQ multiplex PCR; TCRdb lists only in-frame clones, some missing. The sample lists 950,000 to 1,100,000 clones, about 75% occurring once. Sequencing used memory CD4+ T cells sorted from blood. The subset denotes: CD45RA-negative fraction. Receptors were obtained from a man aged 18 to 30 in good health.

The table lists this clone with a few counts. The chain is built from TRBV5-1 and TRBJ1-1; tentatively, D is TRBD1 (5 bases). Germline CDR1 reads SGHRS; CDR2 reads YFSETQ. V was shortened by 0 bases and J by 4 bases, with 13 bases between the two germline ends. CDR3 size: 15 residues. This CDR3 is CASSLGRGGSTEAFF. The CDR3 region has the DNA TGCGCCAGCAGCTTGGGTAGGGGTGGGAGCACTGAAGCTTTCTTT.

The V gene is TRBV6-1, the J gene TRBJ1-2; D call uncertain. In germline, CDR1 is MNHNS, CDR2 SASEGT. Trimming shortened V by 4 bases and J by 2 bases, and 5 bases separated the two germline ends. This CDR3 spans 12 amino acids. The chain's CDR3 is CASSGPNYGYTF. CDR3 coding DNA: TGTGCCAGCAGTGGCCCGAACTATGGCTACACCTTC.